The 12 T cell receptor beta chains listed next were all sequenced from one sample in a study of T-cell memory formation after mild COVID-19. Via MiXCR, TCRdb re-called the 5' RACE reads, giving one row per CDR3 protein. The profile shows under 250,000 distinct CDR3 sequences, about 16% of them singletons. Material for sequencing was PBMCs or a T cell subset sorted from them (not recorded which). These receptor sequences come from an adult woman who had mild COVID-19 (a few samples of this study predate the infection). Cell type and time point are not known.

This clonotype came up a few times. CDR3 sequence reads: CASSQRQGPFETQYF. In DNA form, the CDR3 reads TGTGCCAGCAGCCAGAGACAGGGACCATTTGAGACCCAGTACTTC. This chain joins TRBV27 and TRBJ2-5; TRBD1 aligns across 7 bases. The CDR3 sequence is 15 residues long. Germline V gene lookup returns CDR1 MNHEY and CDR2 SMNVEV (reference sequence). Trimming took 6 bases from V and 5 from J; bases not matched to a gene: 12.

This clonotype has just a few counts. V gene TRBV5-1 combines with J gene TRBJ2-1; unclear D gene. Trimming took 0 bases from V and 5 from J, leaving 12 bases between them. The CDR3 loop spans 15 amino acids. Germline V gives CDR1 SGHRS, CDR2 YFSETQ. In DNA form, the CDR3 reads TGCGCCAGCAGCTTGGGGCTACCAAGCGACAATGAGCAGTTCTTC. This gives the protein CASSLGLPSDNEQFF.

In this sample, this clonotype turned up a few times. The V call is TRBV4-2, the J call TRBJ2-1, with 9 bases that match TRBD2. Germline trimming cut 1 base from V and 4 bases from J; bases unmatched to any gene: 2. Per the germline V gene, CDR1 is LGHNA and CDR2 is YNFKEQ. This CDR3 spans 15 amino acids. The CDR3 coding sequence is TGTGCCAGCAGCCAAGGGCGGGGGGGTTACAATGAGCAGTTCTTC. Translation: CASSQGRGGYNEQFF.

This clonotype was found many times. The chain combines TRBV7-9 with TRBJ2-1, with D perhaps assigned TRBD1 or TRBD2 (5 bases each). The V gene lost 4 bases and the J gene lost 12 bases, with 10 bases spanning the gap. Germline-derived CDR1 and CDR2 are SEHNR and FQNEAQ (reference sequence). The length of the CDR3 is 11 residues. CDR3 residues: CASSSTGGQFF. In DNA, the CDR3 is TGTGCCAGCAGCTCCACAGGAGGGCAGTTCTTC.

This clonotype has just a few counts. The CDR3 here is CASSYFTGGYTF. The CDR3 DNA reads as TGTGCCAGCAGTTACTTTACAGGTGGCTACACCTTC. The chain couples TRBV6-2 or TRBV6-3 to TRBJ1-2, with D possibly TRBD1 on 5 matching bases. Germline CDR1 and CDR2: MNHEY and SVGEGT. V lost 1 base and J 7 bases, leaving 7 bases between the germline ends. This CDR3 region has 12 residues.

The CDR3 loop is CATRGGPQDTQYF. Written as DNA, the CDR3 is TGTGCCACCAGGGGGGGCCCTCAGGATACGCAGTATTTT. The gene calls are TRBV15 and TRBJ2-3, with D possibly being TRBD1 or TRBD2 (6 bases each). Trimming removed 6 bases at V and 6 bases at J, with 13 bases between. There are 13 residues in the CDR3. Germline V gene data show CDR1 as LNHNV and CDR2 as YYDKDF (reference sequence).

The gene calls are TRBV9 and TRBJ2-5; D gene ambiguous. CDR3 length: 13 residues. CDR1 is SGDLS and CDR2 is YYNGEE in the germline V gene. Between the trimmed V and J ends, which lost 0 bases and 4 bases, there was a span of 7 bases. The CDR3, as DNA: TGTGCCAGCAGCGTAGGGGGTCTAGAGACCCAGTACTTC. Its translation: CASSVGGLETQYF.

The chain carries TRBV7-2 and TRBJ2-2, with a tentative D call TRBD1 (7 bases). The CDR3 is made up of 16 amino acids. Trimming stripped 5 bases from V and 6 bases from J, with 19 bases between. Germline V gene sequence: CDR1 SGHTA, CDR2 FQGNSA. CDR3 region: CASSPARGARSGELFF. CDR3 in DNA: TGTGCCAGCAGCCCTGCCAGGGGGGCGCGATCCGGGGAGCTGTTTTTT.

The chain couples TRBV19 to TRBJ1-5; D unresolved. The germline CDR1 and CDR2 sequences are LNHDA and SQIVND (reference sequence). The CDR3 contains 14 residues. V was shortened by 5 bases and J by 1 base, with 9 bases between the two germline ends. The CDR3 loop is CASSLRTSNQPQHF. As DNA, the CDR3 is TGTGCCAGTAGTCTCCGTACCAGCAATCAGCCCCAGCATTTT.

V gene TRBV19 combines with J gene TRBJ2-2; 7 bases are shared with TRBD1. Looked up from germline, CDR1 is LNHDA and CDR2 is SQIVND (reference sequence). Losses at the gene ends were 5 bases for V and 7 bases for J; bases not matched to a gene: 13. The length of the CDR3 is 16 residues. CDR3 coding DNA: TGTGCCAGTAGTCGGGGACAGCCCCCCGGGGACGGGGAGCTGTTTTTT. Amino acids: CASSRGQPPGDGELFF.

This chain connects TRBV6-6 to TRBJ2-5, with D possibly being TRBD2 (5 bases). CDR1 and CDR2 from the germline V gene are MNHNY and SVGAGI (reference sequence). CDR3 length: 15 amino acids. V dropped 5 bases and J dropped 4 bases, with 17 bases sitting between them. CDR3 coding DNA: TGTGCCAGCAGTCACACCACGGCGGGTCCAGAGACCCAGTACTTC. It codes for CASSHTTAGPETQYF.

The rearrangement uses TRBV20-1 and TRBJ1-2; possibly TRBD1 for D (5 bases). V was trimmed by 3 bases and J by 4 bases, leaving 15 bases between them. The germline V gene has CDR1 DFQATT and CDR2 SNEGSKA (reference sequence). This CDR3 is built from 14 residues. The CDR3 loop reads CSASVSDGTYGYTF. The DNA for the CDR3 is TGCAGTGCTAGTGTTTCAGACGGGACCTATGGCTACACCTTC.